This T cell receptor (beta chain) is from a study of CD8 T cells in Susac syndrome. As to this clonotype: Its antigen is still unknown.

Patients with Susac syndrome met diagnostic criteria defined recently for definite or probable disease. Study observations and caveats: By the study's own acknowledgment, its TCR sequencing and HLA analysis included relatively few individuals. The total CD8+ repertoires contained about 16 Susac-specific public clones, and the CD8+ TEMRA repertoires contained about 5.

The V gene lost 3 bases and the J gene lost 10 bases, with 17 bases spanning the gap. The CDR3 extends over 15 amino acids. The germline V gene has CDR1 SGHRS and CDR2 YFSETQ. RNA was extracted with the RNeasy kit, and a quantity of roughly 0.45 to 1 ug was reverse transcribed using random hexamers. By means of immunoSEQ multiplex PCR, TCR beta CDR3 spanning 54 Vbeta and 13 Jbeta underwent amplification. TCRdb itself ran the immunoSEQ multiplex PCR reads through MiXCR, one entry per CDR3 protein. The sample lists nearly 110,000 distinct CDR3 sequences, around 94% occurring once. The V and J genes are TRBV5-1 and TRBJ1-6; D is possibly TRBD1 (6 bases). The sequenced sample consisted of CD8+ T cells from PBMCs. This clonotype was obtained from a human donor with Susac syndrome. The CDR3, as DNA: TGCGCCAGCAGCTCCCAAGGGGGGAATGGCTCACCCCTCCACTTT. Protein product: CASSSQGGNGSPLHF.